This entry lists 7 T cell receptor beta chains sequenced from one sample in a study of CD8+ T cells in alopecia areata. Extracted RNA was reverse transcribed, and the resulting cDNA served as sequencing template. Libraries were prepared by immunoSEQ multiplex PCR; TCRdb keeps only in-frame clonotypes and omits some of them. The table has about 120,000 clones, 56% seen once; the top ten hold about 3.3%. The sample's treatment: oral pan-JAK inhibitor, 5-10 mg twice daily. Here the sequenced sample was CD4+ T cells sorted from blood, taken at week 24, from a patient treated with tofacitinib. These receptors were collected from a human donor with alopecia areata.

The chain has TRBV5-6 and TRBJ1-5, with TRBD1 identical over 7 bases. Germline V gene lookup returns CDR1 SGHDT and CDR2 YYEEEE. The CDR3 length is 13 residues. With V trimmed by 4 bases and J by 9 bases, 7 bases remained unmatched. The CDR3 spells CASSAGQFGPQHF. CDR3 DNA sequence: TGTGCCAGCAGCGCGGGACAGTTCGGGCCCCAGCATTTT.

The rearrangement uses TRBV7-2 and TRBJ2-5, with 8 bases matching TRBD2. The germline CDR1 and CDR2 sequences are SGHTA and FQGNSA. CDR3 length: 15 residues. Losses at the gene ends were 5 bases for V and 10 bases for J; bases not matched to a gene: 15. As DNA, the CDR3 is TGTGCCAGCAGCCCCCAAGTGGGATCGGGGGGGGTCCAGTACTTC. Translation: CASSPQVGSGGVQYF.

V and J are TRBV6-1 and TRBJ1-1, with a possible D match to TRBD1 (6 bases). CDR1 and CDR2 from the germline V gene are MNHNS and SASEGT. CDR3 length: 12 residues. Between the trimmed V and J ends, which lost 5 bases and 11 bases, there was a span of 15 bases. The CDR3 reads CASSLGYRAAFF. DNA for the CDR3: TGTGCCAGCAGTCTAGGGTACAGGGCCGCTTTCTTT.

The V call is TRBV2, the J call TRBJ2-7; tentatively, D is TRBD1 (5 bases). V lost 5 bases, J lost 4 bases, and 15 bases lay in between. CDR3 size: 14 residues. Germline CDR1 SNHLY, CDR2 FYNNEI. The CDR3 DNA sequence: TGTGCCAGCAGTCCTGAGACAGCTTTATACGAGCAGTACTTC. Translated, it gives CASSPETALYEQYF.

The J gene is TRBJ1-3, the V gene TRBV7-2, with TRBD1 matching over 7 bases. The germline gives CDR1 SGHTA, CDR2 FQGNSA. The CDR3 totals 16 residues. After removal of 5 bases from V and 0 bases from J, the junction contained 7 bases not matched to a gene. Written as DNA, the CDR3 is TGTGCCAGCAGCCGAGGGACAGAGAGCTCTGGAAACACCATATATTTT. The encoded protein is CASSRGTESSGNTIYF.

The V gene is TRBV30, the J gene TRBJ1-1; no definite D call. V lost 2 bases and J lost 4, with 14 bases in between. Germline CDR1 reads GTSNPN; CDR2 reads SVGIG (reference sequence). This CDR3 contains 14 residues. The CDR3 sequence is CAWSNAGSFTEAFF. The CDR3 DNA follows: TGTGCCTGGAGTAATGCGGGATCTTTCACTGAAGCTTTCTTT.

The chain employs TRBV25-1 and TRBJ2-3; no clear D. Trimming cost V 5 bases and J 6 bases, with 6 bases left between them. The V gene's germline CDR1 is MGHDK and CDR2 SYGVNS. The CDR3 length is 11 residues. The CDR3 reads CASSIADTQYF. In nucleotides, the CDR3 is TGTGCCAGCAGTATCGCTGATACGCAGTATTTT.